This T cell receptor beta chain was sequenced in a study of PD-L1 blockade in urothelial cancer. This clone is deemed medium-sized. Sequenced by immunoSEQ multiplex PCR; TCRdb stores in-frame clones only, minus some. This table holds about 37,000 clones, under 90% found once. The V end was cut by 1 base, the J end by 5 bases, with 9 bases between. Germline CDR1 is MDHEN and CDR2 is SYDVKM. The CDR3 sequence is 13 residues long. The source material was PBMCs, sampled around atezolizumab (anti-PD-L1) treatment. The receptor comes from a man aged 55 to 70 with urothelial cancer. The chain uses TRBV28 and TRBJ2-7; possibly TRBD1 for D (6 bases). CDR3 sequence: CASSLFTGNEQYF. The CDR3 region has the DNA TGTGCCAGCAGTTTATTCACAGGGAACGAGCAGTACTTC.